The T cell receptor (beta chain) under discussion was sequenced for a study of blood T cell repertoires in COVID-19. Overall study context: The United States, Italy and Spain supplied acute and convalescent COVID-19 samples. PBMCs, B-cell-depleted T cells, or T cells provided the cDNA or gDNA that made up the material.

Cohorts were assigned according to the clinical history that participants reported. Before they entered the study, exposed participants had met a COVID-19 case within 2 weeks. This CDR3 comprises 18 residues. V lost 5 bases and J lost 0; bases outside the gene matches: 11. CDR1 is LNHDA, CDR2 SQIVND, per germline (reference sequence). Clones were read by immunoSEQ multiplex PCR, and TCRdb kept only the in-frame ones, dropping some. The sample gives around 240,000 clones, about 90% of which show up once; around 0.87% is in the top ten. Sequencing was performed on PBMCs or T cells enriched from blood (not recorded which). This clonotype originated in a man between 50 and 59 years old who had been exposed to COVID-19. The chain combines TRBV19 with TRBJ1-5; TRBD1 agrees at 9 bases. The CDR3 nucleotides read TGTGCCAGTAGTGTCACGACAGGGGGGGAATATAGCAATCAGCCCCAGCATTTT. It yields the protein CASSVTTGGEYSNQPQHF.